This TCR beta chain was sequenced for a study of shared clonotypes between healthy human individuals. Findings and caveats of the study: Clonotype sharing among donors, it was expected, would be affected by sequencing depth. Incompleteness in sorted-subset sequencing, despite large depth, was shown by rarefaction. Among a few donors, roughly 5% of naive CD4 clonotypes were found in common.

The material for each subset, its genomic DNA, was split evenly across several immunoSEQ plates. TCRdb keeps only in-frame clones here, not all; method: immunoSEQ multiplex PCR. Seen here are around 1.9 million clones, 93% observed once, and the top ten hold under 2%. The junction had 6 bases not matched to a gene; V was cut back by 2 bases and J by 0 bases. CDR3 length: 16 amino acids. CDR1 is SGHDT and CDR2 is YYEEEE in the germline V gene. As for this clone: Its antigen is as yet unknown.

Naive CD8 populations comprised CD45RO-negative cells positively selected for CCR7, excluding terminally differentiated effector memory CD45RA+ cells. V and J are TRBV5-6 and TRBJ2-3; TRBD2 matches at 7 bases. The receptor comes from a man aged 18-30 years in good health. Some clones in this sample may be carry-over from other donors' samples. The material sequenced was naive CD8+ T cells from PBMCs. The CDR3: CASSLRASGSTDTQYF. The CDR3 DNA reads as TGTGCCAGCAGCTTAAGGGCTAGCGGAAGCACAGATACGCAGTATTTT.